Following are 19 T cell receptor beta chains from one sample sequenced in a study of T-cell reconstitution after alpha-beta-depleted transplantation in children (dated by TCRdb to the mid-2010s). Sample treatment or condition, as interpreted from the label and publication: allogeneic hematopoietic cell transplantation with graft depleted of TCRalphabeta T cells and CD19 B cells. Libraries were built with PCR. The listed sequencing device is Illumina HiSeq 2500. TCR library preparation used molecular barcoding, with unique molecular identifiers applied to normalize quantification of the TCRbeta repertoire. TCRdb passed the public sequencing reads through fastp at Q25 and MiXCR, retaining productive beta sequences. Each record represents a unique CDR3 protein, reported with the most common genes and DNA among its rows. Recorded for this sample are roughly 400,000 distinct CDR3 sequences; roughly 43% of them occurred a single time. 25% to 30% of the sample lies in the top ten.

The specimen comprised PBMCs, sampled before TCRalphabeta/CD19-depleted stem cell transplant. These receptors came from a girl aged 2 to 9 with aplastic anemia, due to receive a stem cell transplant.

This clonotype was seen ten or more times. V usage is TRBV7-2 and J usage is TRBJ2-3; 13 nucleotides agree with TRBD2. Germline V lookup: CDR1 SGHTA, CDR2 FQGNSA. The trim removed 0 bases at V and 0 bases at J, leaving 3 bases unmatched. The CDR3 length is 18 residues. CDR3 residues: CASSLAGTSGTSTDTQYF. The CDR3 DNA is TGTGCCAGCAGCTTAGCGGGGACTAGCGGGACTAGCACAGATACGCAGTATTTT.

There are many counts of this clonotype. DNA for the CDR3: TGCGCCAGCAGCCATAAGGGAAACTACGAGCAGTACTTC. Its protein is CASSHKGNYEQYF. The chain couples TRBV4-1 to TRBJ2-7; no clear D. Per the germline V gene, CDR1 is MGHRA and CDR2 is YSYEKL. Trimming left V 3 bases short and J 3 bases short, with 9 bases between. This CDR3 spans 13 amino acids.

The V and J genes are TRBV6-1 and TRBJ2-1; 9 nucleotides line up with TRBD2. In germline, CDR1 is MNHNS, CDR2 SASEGT. The CDR3 spans 17 residues. V lost 5 bases, J lost 4 bases, and 12 bases stayed unmatched. The CDR3 region is CASSTLRAGGLYNEQFF. The DNA for the CDR3 is TGTGCCAGCAGTACCCTACGAGCGGGAGGCTTATACAATGAGCAGTTCTTC.

This clonotype has only a few counts. The rearrangement uses TRBV5-1 and TRBJ1-1, with a tentative D call TRBD1 (5 bases). Trimming stripped 5 bases from V and 0 bases from J, with 8 bases between. The CDR3 is 13 residues long. The germline V gene has CDR1 SGHRS and CDR2 YFSETQ. The CDR3, as DNA: TGCGCCAGCAGGAGGGACTTGAACACTGAAGCTTTCTTT. It translates to CASRRDLNTEAFF.

This sequence joins TRBV6-1 and TRBJ2-6; the match to TRBD1 covers 12 bases. CDR1 and CDR2 (germline): MNHNS, SASEGT. The trim removed 4 bases at V and 3 bases at J, leaving 7 bases unmatched. The CDR3 consists of 18 residues. This CDR3 is CASSGDGTGGYGANVLTF. The CDR3, as DNA: TGTGCCAGCAGTGGAGACGGGACAGGGGGCTATGGGGCCAACGTCCTGACTTTC.

This clonotype was recorded at least ten times. The chain uses TRBV12-3 or TRBV12-4 and TRBJ1-5; D ambiguous. V lost 8 bases to trimming and J lost 0 bases, with 8 bases between them. The CDR3 runs 13 residues. The chain's CDR3 is CASAWASNQPQHF. CDR3 in DNA: TGTGCCAGCGCCTGGGCTAGCAATCAGCCCCAGCATTTT.

The chain couples TRBV12-3 or TRBV12-4 to TRBJ2-1; D is unresolved. This CDR3 has 12 amino acids. The germline V and J ends were trimmed by 2 bases and 7 bases, with 6 bases remaining between them. CDR3 in amino acids: CASSLFGNEQFF. The CDR3 DNA reads as TGTGCCAGCAGTTTATTCGGAAATGAGCAGTTCTTC.

This sequence joins TRBV20-1 and TRBJ1-1; D is perhaps TRBD1 (5 bases). CDR3 size: 12 residues. Deletions cut 1 base from V and 10 bases from J, with 13 bases between. CDR1 is DFQATT and CDR2 is SNEGSKA in the germline V gene (reference sequence). The CDR3 reads CSARVGTGRAFF. CDR3 DNA: TGCAGTGCTAGAGTCGGGACGGGGAGAGCTTTCTTT.

About this clonotype: A much larger clone is a single base away; this may be a read error. This CDR3 is CASSWDRGETQYF. CDR3 nucleotides: TGTGCCAGCAGCTGGGACAGGGGAGAGACCCAGTACTTC. The chain combines TRBV7-3 with TRBJ2-5; TRBD1 agrees at 10 bases. CDR1 and CDR2 from the germline V gene are SGHTA and FQGTGA. V gave up 4 bases and J gave up 4 bases; unmatched junction bases: 0. The CDR3 spans 13 residues.

The chain joins TRBV20-1 to TRBJ2-1, with 8 bases lining up with TRBD2. The CDR3 is made up of 17 amino acids. J was trimmed by 9 bases and V by 1 base; bases with no gene match: 17. Germline V lookup: CDR1 DFQATT, CDR2 SNEGSKA (reference sequence). CDR3 amino acids: CSARGGSGRPRYSEQFF. As DNA, the CDR3 is TGCAGTGCTAGAGGAGGCAGCGGGAGACCTAGGTATAGTGAGCAGTTCTTC.

This clonotype appeared a few times. CDR3 in DNA: TGTGCCAGCAGTTTACAGCCGGGGGCAAACACTGAAGCTTTCTTT. It encodes CASSLQPGANTEAFF. This chain joins TRBV27 and TRBJ1-1, with TRBD1 as a possible D gene (6 bases). Germline V CDR1 and CDR2: MNHEY, SMNVEV (reference sequence). The CDR3 runs to 15 residues. V dropped 2 bases and J dropped 2 bases, with 12 bases sitting between them.

The sample holds a few counts of this clonotype. The CDR3 nucleotides read TGTGCCAGCAGTGAAAGGAGGGTAGCGGGCACAGATACGCAGTATTTT. Residues: CASSERRVAGTDTQYF. This rearrangement joins TRBV2 to TRBJ2-3; maybe TRBD2 (6 bases). This CDR3 has 16 amino acids. The V and J ends lost 2 bases and 1 base respectively, with 13 bases between them. Germline CDR1 is SNHLY and CDR2 is FYNNEI. Full variable domain (remainder filled in from reference TRBV2 and TRBJ2-3): EPEVTQTPSHQVTQMGQEVILRCVPISNHLYFYWYRQILGQKVEFLVSFYNNEISEKSEIFDDQFSVERPDGSNFTLKIRSTKLEDSAMYFCASSERRVAGTDTQYFGPGTRLTVL.

There are many counts of this clonotype. The rearrangement links TRBV13 to TRBJ1-2, with 8 bases matching TRBD1. The trim removed 2 bases at V and 3 bases at J, leaving 11 bases unmatched. This CDR3 region has 17 residues. Germline V CDR1 and CDR2: PRHDT, FYEKMQ (reference sequence). The CDR3 DNA sequence: TGTGCCAGCAGCTTAAAACGGGGACAGGTTAAAGACTATGGCTACACCTTC. Residues: CASSLKRGQVKDYGYTF.

At least ten counts were recorded for this clonotype. The chain combines TRBV4-1 with TRBJ2-3, with 7 bases matching TRBD2. Germline V gives CDR1 MGHRA, CDR2 YSYEKL. Germline trimming cut 5 bases from V and 4 bases from J; bases unmatched to any gene: 15. The CDR3 runs 17 residues. As DNA, the CDR3 is TGCGCCAGCAGCTCATTGAACAAGGGGAGGGCCGCAGATACGCAGTATTTT. It is translated as CASSSLNKGRAADTQYF.

This clonotype was detected many times. This chain links TRBV6-1 with TRBJ2-7, with TRBD2 as a possible D gene (5 bases). Looked up from germline, CDR1 is MNHNS and CDR2 is SASEGT. The CDR3 runs to 13 residues. The V and J ends lost 6 bases and 0 bases respectively, with 9 bases between them. CDR3 in amino acids: CASRGLPSYEQYF. CDR3 DNA: TGTGCCAGCAGAGGACTGCCCTCCTACGAGCAGTACTTC.

V and J are TRBV29-1 and TRBJ2-1, with 10 bases matching TRBD2. The CDR3 covers 15 residues. Trimming took 3 bases from V and 11 from J; bases not matched to a gene: 13. Germline V gene lookup returns CDR1 SQVTM and CDR2 ANQGSEA. CDR3 loop: CSVETTSGNTMKQFF. The CDR3 region has the DNA TGCAGCGTTGAGACTACTAGCGGGAACACAATGAAGCAGTTCTTC.

This clonotype was found many times. The genes are TRBV10-3 and TRBJ2-1; TRBD2 matches 8 bases. In germline, CDR1 is ENHRY, CDR2 SYGVKD. CDR3 length: 14 residues. The V segment lost 10 bases and the J segment 3 bases; nucleotides outside the gene matches: 8. For the CDR3, the DNA is TGTGCCACCGTATATAGCGGGATCTACAATGAGCAGTTCTTC. Protein: CATVYSGIYNEQFF.

The CDR3 DNA reads as TGTGCCAGCAGCTCATCCGGGACTAGTATGACCGGGGAGCTGTTTTTT. Its translation is CASSSSGTSMTGELFF. The rearrangement joins TRBV7-2 to TRBJ2-2; 8 bases line up with TRBD2. The CDR3 consists of 16 residues. Unmatched junction bases numbered 9, after V lost 4 bases and J lost 5 bases. Germline-derived CDR1 and CDR2 are SGHTA and FQGNSA.

The chain uses TRBV20-1 and TRBJ2-1; 7 nucleotides agree with TRBD2. J lost 6 bases, V lost 2 bases, and 7 bases had no gene match. Germline CDR1 is DFQATT and CDR2 is SNEGSKA (reference sequence). The CDR3 spans 14 residues. CDR3 nucleotide sequence: TGCAGTGCTAGATGGGGGACTAACGTCAATGAGCAGTTCTTC. This sequence encodes CSARWGTNVNEQFF.